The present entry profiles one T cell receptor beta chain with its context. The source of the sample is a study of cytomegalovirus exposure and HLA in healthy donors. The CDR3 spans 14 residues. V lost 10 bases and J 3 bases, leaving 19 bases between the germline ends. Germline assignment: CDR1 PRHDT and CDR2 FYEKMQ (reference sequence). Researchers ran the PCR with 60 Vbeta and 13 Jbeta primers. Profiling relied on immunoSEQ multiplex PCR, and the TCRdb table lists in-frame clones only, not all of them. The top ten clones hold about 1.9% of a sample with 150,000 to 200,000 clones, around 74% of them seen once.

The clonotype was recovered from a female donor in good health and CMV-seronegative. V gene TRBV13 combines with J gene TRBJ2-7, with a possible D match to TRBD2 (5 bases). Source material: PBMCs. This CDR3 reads CATNRADGDYEQYF. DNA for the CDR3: TGTGCCACCAATCGGGCCGACGGGGACTACGAGCAGTACTTC.